What follows are 3 T cell receptor beta chains derived from one specimen sequenced in a study of identical twins. TCRdb recomputed calls from the 5' RACE reads with MiXCR, one row per CDR3 protein. The data hold around 1.7 million distinct CDR3 sequences, with roughly a third observed a single time. Input material: cord blood. The receptors here all came from a newborn girl in good health.

Notes on this clonotype: Germline and junction disagree at one end, which may indicate a read error. This chain links TRBV29-1 with TRBJ2-5; D may be TRBD1 (6 bases). The J call is in doubt because the DNA end fits TRBJ2-7 better. CDR1 is SQVTM and CDR2 is ANQGSEA in the germline V gene. The CDR3 contains 13 residues. This CDR3 is CSGEEPQGYEQYF. For the CDR3, the DNA is TGCAGCGGTGAAGAACCCCAGGGGTACGAGCAGTACTTC.

This chain connects TRBV3-1 to TRBJ1-1; D may be TRBD1 (6 bases). The germline gives CDR1 LGHDT, CDR2 YNNKEL (reference sequence). V was shortened by 2 bases and J by 1 base, with 14 bases between the two germline ends. The length of the CDR3 is 16 residues. This CDR3 reads CASSQPGGASNTEAFF. DNA of the CDR3: TGTGCCAGCAGCCAACCCGGGGGCGCCTCGAACACTGAAGCTTTCTTT.

The chain joins TRBV2 to TRBJ2-7; TRBD2 might be the D (6 bases). The CDR3 runs 13 residues. Germline CDR1 reads SNHLY; CDR2 reads FYNNEI. Between the trimmed V and J ends, which lost 8 bases and 0 bases, there was a span of 11 bases. The CDR3 region is CASRDFSSYEQYF. For the CDR3, the DNA is TGTGCCAGCCGGGACTTCAGCTCCTACGAGCAGTACTTC.